Sequencing of this T cell receptor (beta chain) was carried out in a study of beta chain features in type 1 diabetes. All of the sorted populations showed purity greater than 98%. The investigators reverse transcribed all of the isolated RNA, so they sequenced expressed TCRB transcripts. Regulatory, naive and central memory T cell samples averaged roughly 4 million reads. Generated by immunoSEQ multiplex PCR, the TCRdb table keeps only in-frame clones and is missing some. The sample lists about 290,000 clones; roughly 8% were seen once. This clone was counted only a few times. Its target is unknown. Study-level findings and limits: Shortening of TCRB CDR3s, moderate but significant, appeared in all four CD4+ subsets of Type 1 diabetes patients. Since sequencing was performed on cDNA, cells with high TCR expression could be over-represented.

Trimming left V 6 bases short and J 5 bases short, with 10 bases between. Germline V gives CDR1 MNHEY, CDR2 SVGAGI. The CDR3 extends over 12 amino acids. Sequencing was carried out using central memory CD4+ T cells from blood. This sequence joins TRBV6-5 and TRBJ1-1; the D gene is possibly TRBD1 (5 bases). The sequence was collected from a woman under 30 in good health. The CDR3 sequence is CASSSRDTEAFF. As DNA, the CDR3 is TGTGCCAGCAGCAGCAGGGATACTGAAGCTTTCTTT.